Sequencing of this TCR beta chain was carried out in a study of technical replicates of blood from a handful of donors. Trimming cost V 5 bases and J 5 bases, with 22 bases left between them. Germline values: CDR1 SGHNT, CDR2 YYREEE (reference sequence). The CDR3 runs to 17 residues. Measured with immunoSEQ multiplex PCR; TCRdb has only the in-frame clones, and not every one. The repertoire includes tens of thousands of clones, about 95% of them detected once, and 0.2% to 0.25% sits in the top ten. The receptor's source is a human donor in good health. The gene calls are TRBV5-4 and TRBJ2-2, with a tentative D call TRBD1 (7 bases). Material for sequencing was T cells isolated from PBMCs. The CDR3: CASSFKTTGRLTGELFF. CDR3 nucleotides: TGTGCCAGCAGTTTTAAAACGACAGGGAGGTTAACCGGGGAGCTGTTTTTT.